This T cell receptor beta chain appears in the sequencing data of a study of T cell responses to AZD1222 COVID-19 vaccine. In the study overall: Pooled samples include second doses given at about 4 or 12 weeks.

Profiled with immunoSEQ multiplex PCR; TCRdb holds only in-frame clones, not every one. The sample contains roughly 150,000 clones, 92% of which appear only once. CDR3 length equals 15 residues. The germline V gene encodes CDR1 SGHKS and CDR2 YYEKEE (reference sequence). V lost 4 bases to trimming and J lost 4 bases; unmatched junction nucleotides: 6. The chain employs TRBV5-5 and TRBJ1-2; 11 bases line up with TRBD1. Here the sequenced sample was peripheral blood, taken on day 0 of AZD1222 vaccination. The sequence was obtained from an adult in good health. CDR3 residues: CASSAGTGGVYGYTF. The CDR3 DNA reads TGTGCCAGCAGCGCCGGGACAGGGGGGGTCTATGGCTACACCTTC.